This TCR beta chain was profiled in a study of OX40 agonist ivuxolimab in advanced cancers. Whole-study findings and limits: Average numbers of expanded clones were greater in CD8+ T cells than in CD4+.

In the case of this clone: What it binds is not known.

Some clones are missing from TCRdb's copy, which holds only in-frame ones; the method was immunoSEQ multiplex PCR. The repertoire consists of about 93,000 clones, with 90% to 95% occurring once and the leading ten covering 2% to 3%. Germline V CDR1 and CDR2: SEHNR, FQNEAQ (reference sequence). The V and J ends lost 8 bases and 1 base respectively, with 11 bases between them. The CDR3 is made up of 13 amino acids. The input for sequencing was CD4+ or CD8+ T cells sorted from blood, taken in a trial of the OX40 agonist ivuxolimab. The rearrangement uses TRBV7-9 and TRBJ1-1; D call uncertain. The sequence was obtained from an adult with an advanced solid tumor such as melanoma, head and neck, liver or kidney cancer. In DNA, the CDR3 is TGTGCCAGCTCTCAACTGGCGAACACTGAAGCTTTCTTT. Protein: CASSQLANTEAFF.